Each of the 23 T cell receptor beta chains below was sequenced from the same sample in a study of CD8+CD57+ T cells in acquired aplastic anemia. Template material for TCR beta VDJ and CDR3 profiling consisted of genomic DNA. TCRdb reanalysed the reads using MiXCR and keeps one entry per CDR3 protein. The profile shows about half a million distinct CDR3 sequences, 25% to 40% of them singletons. In patients chosen for sequencing, flow cytometry had shown CD8+CD57+ cell expansion. Sequenced: sorted CD4+, CD8+, or CD8+CD57+ T cells (not recorded which) from PBMCs. The receptors were gathered from a human donor with aplastic anemia.

This clonotype was recorded a few times. V and J are TRBV2 and TRBJ1-6; no definite D call. V shed 5 bases and J shed 8 bases, with 16 bases lying between them. CDR1 and CDR2 (germline): SNHLY, FYNNEI. The CDR3 extends over 15 amino acids. The CDR3 nucleotides are TGTGCCAGCAGTTTGACTCAACAGAAAGATTCACCCCTCCACTTT. It codes for CASSLTQQKDSPLHF.

This clonotype was seen a handful of times. Relative to the germline gene, one junction end is altered; a read error may explain this. This rearrangement joins TRBV10-3 to TRBJ1-1; possibly TRBD1 for D (6 bases). This CDR3 is 15 amino acids long. The germline V gene has CDR1 ENHRY and CDR2 SYGVKD. This CDR3 is CVIRAGAAMNTEAFF. CDR3 coding DNA: TGTGTCATCAGGGCAGGGGCGGCCATGAACACTGAAGCTTTCTTT.

This clonotype was picked up many times. This chain links TRBV10-3 with TRBJ2-2, with D possibly being TRBD2 (5 bases). CDR1 is ENHRY and CDR2 is SYGVKD in the germline V gene. The germline V and J ends were trimmed by 3 bases and 5 bases, with 10 bases remaining between them. This CDR3 has 14 amino acids. CDR3 residues: CAISELGGTGELFF. DNA for the CDR3: TGTGCCATCAGTGAACTAGGTGGTACCGGGGAGCTGTTTTTT.

This clonotype was seen repeatedly, ten times or more. This sequence joins TRBV20-1 and TRBJ2-4; D not resolved. Germline V CDR1 and CDR2: DFQATT, SNEGSKA (reference sequence). V lost 3 bases and J 14 bases, leaving 14 bases between the germline ends. The CDR3 runs 11 residues. This chain's CDR3 is CSASLKTPEYF. Written as DNA, the CDR3 is TGCAGTGCTAGCCTTAAGACACCAGAGTACTTC.

This clonotype was picked up many times. V usage is TRBV3-1 and J usage is TRBJ2-6; D remains unclear. The V and J ends lost 3 bases and 4 bases respectively, with 4 bases between them. The CDR3 is 13 residues long. CDR1 LGHDT and CDR2 YNNKEL come from the germline V gene (reference sequence). The CDR3 region is CASSQTGANVLTF. For the CDR3, the DNA is TGTGCCAGCAGCCAGACGGGGGCCAACGTCCTGACTTTC.

The J gene is TRBJ2-1, the V gene TRBV2; 10 bases match TRBD1. Germline loops: CDR1 SNHLY, CDR2 FYNNEI. The CDR3 covers 16 residues. The V gene end was trimmed by 6 bases and the J gene end by 2 bases; junction bases not matched to a gene: 7. The CDR3 protein is CASRAGTGVPYNEQFF. As DNA, the CDR3 is TGTGCCAGCAGAGCCGGGACAGGGGTCCCCTACAATGAGCAGTTCTTC.

This clonotype was detected only a few times. The rearrangement links TRBV12-3 or TRBV12-4 to TRBJ2-1; TRBD1 matches at 7 bases. This CDR3 has 14 amino acids. After removal of 6 bases from V and 3 bases from J, the junction contained 5 bases not matched to a gene. The CDR3 DNA is TGTGCCAGCAGGACAGGGTCAATCTACAATGAGCAGTTCTTC. This sequence encodes CASRTGSIYNEQFF.

Worth noting for this clonotype: Since a much larger clone is just one base distant, this may be a read error. The chain uses TRBV7-9 and TRBJ1-2; 10 bases are a match to TRBD1. The CDR3 spans 14 residues. From germline, CDR1 is SEHNR and CDR2 FQNEAQ (reference sequence). CDR3 sequence: CAGSSGQGVSGYTF. For the CDR3, the DNA is TGTGCCGGCAGCTCTGGACAGGGGGTTAGTGGCTACACCTTC.

This clonotype was recorded at least ten times. This chain uses TRBV15 with TRBJ1-5, with D unresolved. V dropped 1 base and J dropped 7 bases, with 17 bases sitting between them. This CDR3 contains 16 residues. Germline CDR1 is LNHNV and CDR2 is YYDKDF (reference sequence). CDR3 DNA: TGTGCCACCAGCAGAGCGGCAGGACTCCTACGACAGCCCCAGCATTTT. Its translation is CATSRAAGLLRQPQHF.

This clonotype showed up just a few times. The gene calls are TRBV20-1 and TRBJ2-7; 10 bases are shared with TRBD2. CDR3 length: 14 amino acids. The germline V gene has CDR1 DFQATT and CDR2 SNEGSKA (reference sequence). V was pared by 5 bases and J by 2 bases, with 6 bases of the junction left unmatched. CDR3 bases: TGCAGTGCTGTTGGACTAGCGGCAACCTACGAGCAGTACTTC. This gives the protein CSAVGLAATYEQYF.

The chain employs TRBV20-1 and TRBJ1-4, with no clear D. Germline loops: CDR1 DFQATT, CDR2 SNEGSKA (reference sequence). There are 14 residues in the CDR3. V lost 3 bases and J lost 3, with 11 bases in between. CDR3 region: CSASPGSANEKLFF. CDR3 bases: TGCAGTGCTAGTCCGGGGTCAGCTAATGAAAAACTGTTTTTT.

On this clonotype itself: A much larger clone lies one base from this, so it may be a read error. This chain uses TRBV4-3 with TRBJ2-7, with TRBD1 identical over 7 bases. The CDR3 loop spans 14 amino acids. Per the germline V gene, CDR1 is LGHNA and CDR2 is YSLEER. CDR3 residues: CASGQEGRGYEQYF. The CDR3, as DNA: TGCGCCAGCGGCCAAGAAGGCAGGGGGTACGAGCAGTACTTC.

This clonotype was found many times. The V gene is TRBV2, the J gene TRBJ1-2, with 8 nucleotides matching TRBD1. Germline lookup yields CDR1 SNHLY and CDR2 FYNNEI. The CDR3 contains 15 residues. The V gene end was trimmed by 6 bases and the J gene end by 5 bases; junction bases not matched to a gene: 11. This chain's CDR3 is CASRDRASGAYGYTF. The CDR3 DNA sequence: TGTGCCAGCAGGGACAGGGCCTCAGGCGCATATGGCTACACCTTC.

This clonotype was counted only a few times. The chain links TRBV2 to TRBJ1-1; 8 bases map to TRBD1. V dropped 6 bases and J dropped 6; count of bases not matched to a gene: 9. Germline-derived CDR1 and CDR2 are SNHLY and FYNNEI. The CDR3 sequence is 14 residues long. The CDR3 reads CASSSSQGAPEAFF. The CDR3 DNA reads as TGTGCCAGCAGCAGCAGTCAGGGGGCCCCTGAAGCTTTCTTT.

In regard to this clonotype: A much larger clone sits a single nucleotide away, making a read error possible. J is TRBJ1-2 and V is TRBV11-2, with 7 bases lining up with TRBD1. The V gene end was trimmed by 11 bases and the J gene end by 0 bases; junction bases not matched to a gene: 15. The CDR3 consists of 16 residues. Germline V lookup: CDR1 SGHAT, CDR2 FQNNGV. The CDR3 reads CAGYSLRDRPNYGYTF. The CDR3 DNA reads as TGTGCCGGTTACAGTCTCCGGGACAGACCTAACTATGGCTACACCTTC.

The chain is built from TRBV15 and TRBJ2-1; TRBD2 matches at 8 bases. The CDR3 is made up of 18 amino acids. The ends lost 1 base at V and 0 bases at J; junction bases unmatched: 8. Germline CDR1 is LNHNV and CDR2 is YYDKDF (reference sequence). CDR3 protein: CATSRGKLAASSYNEQFF. In DNA form, the CDR3 reads TGTGCCACCAGCAGAGGCAAACTAGCGGCCAGCTCCTACAATGAGCAGTTCTTC.

This clonotype has at least ten counts. J is TRBJ2-5 and V is TRBV10-3; the match to TRBD2 covers 9 bases. The V and J ends lost 3 bases and 5 bases, in that order; junction bases with no gene match: 1. CDR3 length: 13 residues. Germline CDR1 and CDR2: ENHRY and SYGVKD. CDR3 coding DNA: TGTGCCATCAGTGACAGCGGGAGGGAGACCCAGTACTTC. It yields the protein CAISDSGRETQYF.

This clonotype has at least ten counts. The rearrangement joins TRBV12-3 or TRBV12-4 to TRBJ1-2; 10 bases line up with TRBD1. The CDR3 contains 14 residues. The junction had 6 bases not matched to a gene; V was cut back by 7 bases and J by 4 bases. The CDR3: CASTATGGSYGYTF. The CDR3 DNA reads TGTGCCAGCACCGCGACAGGGGGCAGCTATGGCTACACCTTC.

This clonotype was detected only a few times. The chain combines TRBV28 with TRBJ1-5; no reliable D call. V lost 2 bases and J lost 0, with 8 bases in between. The germline gives CDR1 MDHEN, CDR2 SYDVKM. The CDR3 covers 15 residues. Here the CDR3 DNA reads TGTGCCAGCAGTTTAGGCGGATATAGCAATCAGCCCCAGCATTTT. Translating it yields CASSLGGYSNQPQHF.

This clonotype was picked up many times. The J gene is TRBJ1-2, the V gene TRBV7-2; D is unclear. Trimming stripped 5 bases from V and 6 bases from J, with 13 bases between. The germline CDR1 and CDR2 sequences are SGHTA and FQGNSA. The CDR3 contains 13 residues. CDR3 loop: CASSPSRSNGYTF. CDR3 sequence (DNA): TGTGCCAGCAGCCCATCCCGCTCGAATGGCTACACCTTC.

This clonotype was detected only a few times. This chain links TRBV25-1 with TRBJ1-1; D is unclear. The CDR3 is 12 amino acids. Trimming took off 5 bases at V and 10 bases at J, with 14 bases between the two ends. Germline-derived CDR1 and CDR2 are MGHDK and SYGVNS. The CDR3 protein is CASSLGSYGAFF. CDR3 coding DNA: TGTGCCAGCAGTTTAGGCTCTTACGGAGCTTTCTTT. Full variable domain (outside the CDR3, taken from reference TRBV25-1 and TRBJ1-1): EADIYQTPRYLVIGTGKKITLECSQTMGHDKMYWYQQDPGMELHLIHYSYGVNSTEKGDLSSESTVSRIRTEHFPLTLESARPSHTSQYLCASSLGSYGAFFGQGTRLTVV.

This rearrangement joins TRBV2 to TRBJ1-6; D is possibly TRBD1 (5 bases). Trimming took off 3 bases at V and 14 bases at J, with 11 bases between the two ends. Per germline, CDR1 SNHLY and CDR2 FYNNEI. The CDR3 extends over 12 amino acids. As DNA, the CDR3 is TGTGCCAGCAGTGAGGATGAGGGGTCCCTCCACTTT. Protein sequence: CASSEDEGSLHF.

The table lists this clonotype with many counts. This chain links TRBV10-3 with TRBJ1-2; no clear D. The CDR3 runs to 12 residues. Germline values: CDR1 ENHRY, CDR2 SYGVKD. Trimming stripped 3 bases from V and 8 bases from J, with 10 bases between. CDR3 nucleotides: TGTGCCATCAGTGAAGCAACTGGGGGCTACACCTTC. Its protein product is CAISEATGGYTF.